A selection of T cell receptor beta chains follows, all from one sample in a study of T cells after yellow fever vaccination. MiXCR, applied by TCRdb to the 5' RACE reads, yields one record per CDR3 protein. The data contain 45,000 to 60,000 distinct CDR3 sequences, less than 8.5% of them singletons. Sequences were derived from CD8+ T cells not binding an NS4B(214-222) dextramer, sorted from PBMCs, sampled roughly seven weeks after the first yellow fever vaccination. Receptors were obtained from a man aged 18 to 30 who received the YFV17D yellow fever vaccine. The CDR3 runs from the conserved cysteine through the conserved F or W. The order of the fields is CDR3 DNA, CDR3 protein, D gene, clone size, J gene, V gene. The D gene is left open where the match is weak. Part of the rows lack a size; the others show once, few, many or a class for expanded clones.

CDR3nt: TGTGCCAGACGGTCGGGGCCGGACAAAAACATTCAGTACTTC; CDR3aa: CARRSGPDKNIQYF; d_gene: .; abundance: few; j_gene: TRBJ2-4; v_gene: TRBV2
CDR3nt: TGTGCCTGGAGCCAGAACACCGGGGAGCTGTTTTTT; CDR3aa: CAWSQNTGELFF; d_gene: .; abundance: many; j_gene: TRBJ2-2; v_gene: TRBV30
CDR3nt: TGCGCCAGCAGCCTGTCGGGACAGAAACTTTGGAGTGAGCAGTTCTTC; CDR3aa: CASSLSGQKLWSEQFF; d_gene: TRBD1; abundance: many; j_gene: TRBJ2-1; v_gene: TRBV5-1
CDR3nt: TGTGCCATTGCTCGGGGGTCTGAAGCTTTCTTT; CDR3aa: CAIARGSEAFF; d_gene: .; abundance: .; j_gene: TRBJ1-1; v_gene: TRBV6-2/TRBV6-3
CDR3nt: TGTGCCAGCAGCTCTGAGGCAGATACGCAGTATTTT; CDR3aa: CASSSEADTQYF; d_gene: .; abundance: few; j_gene: TRBJ2-3; v_gene: TRBV7-6
CDR3nt: TGTGCCAGTATAATGGAGGGTAGCACCTCACGTGGCTACGAGCAGTACTTC; CDR3aa: CASIMEGSTSRGYEQYF; d_gene: .; abundance: many; j_gene: TRBJ2-7; v_gene: TRBV19
CDR3nt: TGTGCCAGCAGCTTACCTCGGACCGGGGGGGACGCAGATACGCAGTATTTT; CDR3aa: CASSLPRTGGDADTQYF; d_gene: TRBD2; abundance: .; j_gene: TRBJ2-3; v_gene: TRBV11-3
CDR3nt: TGTGCTAGCAGCTTTGGAGGTAACAATGAGCAGTTCTTC; CDR3aa: CASSFGGNNEQFF; d_gene: .; abundance: few; j_gene: TRBJ2-1; v_gene: TRBV7-7
CDR3nt: TGCAGTGCTAGAGATAGGGATAACTATGGCTACACCTTC; CDR3aa: CSARDRDNYGYTF; d_gene: .; abundance: few; j_gene: TRBJ1-2; v_gene: TRBV20-1
CDR3nt: TGTGCCAGTTCCAGGGAAAATCAGTACTATGGCTACACCTTC; CDR3aa: CASSRENQYYGYTF; d_gene: .; abundance: .; j_gene: TRBJ1-2; v_gene: TRBV19
CDR3nt: TGTGCCAGCAGTGATGGACTCCGCAATGAGCAGTTCTTC; CDR3aa: CASSDGLRNEQFF; d_gene: .; abundance: few; j_gene: TRBJ2-1; v_gene: TRBV2
CDR3nt: TGTGCCAGCAGCTTCTTAACCTCGACAGGGGGCGGCGAGCAGTACTTC; CDR3aa: CASSFLTSTGGGEQYF; d_gene: TRBD1; abundance: .; j_gene: TRBJ2-7; v_gene: TRBV11-2
CDR3nt: TGTGCCAGCTACGTAGACAGTAACGCGAACACCGGGGAGCTGTTTTTT; CDR3aa: CASYVDSNANTGELFF; d_gene: .; abundance: few; j_gene: TRBJ2-2; v_gene: TRBV6-1
CDR3nt: TGTGCCATCAGTGAGTTTGTGGGACAGGTGTACAATGAGCAGTTCTTC; CDR3aa: CAISEFVGQVYNEQFF; d_gene: TRBD1; abundance: .; j_gene: TRBJ2-1; v_gene: TRBV10-3
CDR3nt: TGTGCCAGCAGTTGGATAGCCAAAAACATTCAGTACTTC; CDR3aa: CASSWIAKNIQYF; d_gene: .; abundance: few; j_gene: TRBJ2-4; v_gene: TRBV6-2/TRBV6-3
CDR3nt: TGCAGCGTTGAAGATCAGACAGGGGCGACCTACGAGCAGTACTTC; CDR3aa: CSVEDQTGATYEQYF; d_gene: TRBD1; abundance: many; j_gene: TRBJ2-7; v_gene: TRBV29-1
CDR3nt: TGTGCCAGCAGACCGAGCACGTGGGACAAATCTTACAATGAGCAGTTCTTC; CDR3aa: CASRPSTWDKSYNEQFF; d_gene: .; abundance: .; j_gene: TRBJ2-1; v_gene: TRBV6-2/TRBV6-3
CDR3nt: TGTGCCAGCAGCCAAGTGCAGTCCACTACCTACGAGCAGTACTTC; CDR3aa: CASSQVQSTTYEQYF; d_gene: .; abundance: many; j_gene: TRBJ2-7; v_gene: TRBV4-2
CDR3nt: TGTGCTACCAGGGGTGCAGCCTACGAGCAGTACTTC; CDR3aa: CATRGAAYEQYF; d_gene: .; abundance: many; j_gene: TRBJ2-7; v_gene: TRBV27
CDR3nt: TGTGCCAGGGAGCCGGGAAACTATTATGGCTACACCTTC; CDR3aa: CAREPGNYYGYTF; d_gene: .; abundance: few; j_gene: TRBJ1-2; v_gene: TRBV18
CDR3nt: TGTGCCAGCAGCCCGGGGGGCGACTTAGATACGCAGTATTTT; CDR3aa: CASSPGGDLDTQYF; d_gene: .; abundance: many; j_gene: TRBJ2-3; v_gene: TRBV4-2
CDR3nt: TGCAGCGTTGCGGGACAGGGGAACACTGAAGCTTTCTTT; CDR3aa: CSVAGQGNTEAFF; d_gene: TRBD1; abundance: many; j_gene: TRBJ1-1; v_gene: TRBV29-1
CDR3nt: TGTGCCAGCAGTCCAAACCCCGGGACAGGGGCGAACCCCGGGGAGCTGTTTTTT; CDR3aa: CASSPNPGTGANPGELFF; d_gene: TRBD1; abundance: many; j_gene: TRBJ2-2; v_gene: TRBV12-3/TRBV12-4
CDR3nt: TGTGCCAGCAGGTTAGAGACGATGACTGAAGCTTTCTTT; CDR3aa: CASRLETMTEAFF; d_gene: .; abundance: many; j_gene: TRBJ1-1; v_gene: TRBV6-6
CDR3nt: TGCGCCAGCAGCTTATCCTATACGACAGGACAAGAGACCCAGTACTTC; CDR3aa: CASSLSYTTGQETQYF; d_gene: .; abundance: many; j_gene: TRBJ2-5; v_gene: TRBV5-1
CDR3nt: TGTGCCAGCAGCCTGGACAGAAACACCGGGGAGCTGTTTTTT; CDR3aa: CASSLDRNTGELFF; d_gene: .; abundance: many; j_gene: TRBJ2-2; v_gene: TRBV27
CDR3nt: TGTGCCAGCAGCTCGGCTAGGGTCCCTGGAAACACCATATATTTT; CDR3aa: CASSSARVPGNTIYF; d_gene: .; abundance: few; j_gene: TRBJ1-3; v_gene: TRBV7-9
CDR3nt: TGTGCCAGCAGCGCACACTCTGAGCGGGGGGCCTACAATGAGCAGTTCTTC; CDR3aa: CASSAHSERGAYNEQFF; d_gene: TRBD2; abundance: many; j_gene: TRBJ2-1; v_gene: TRBV7-3
CDR3nt: TGTGCCAGCAGCTTAAGGCCGGACCGAGCAACTAATGAAAAACTGTTTTTT; CDR3aa: CASSLRPDRATNEKLFF; d_gene: .; abundance: few; j_gene: TRBJ1-4; v_gene: TRBV11-2
CDR3nt: TGTGCCAGCAGCTCTTCGACGAGTGGGACAGGGGTTGGCTACACCTTC; CDR3aa: CASSSSTSGTGVGYTF; d_gene: TRBD1; abundance: .; j_gene: TRBJ1-2; v_gene: TRBV7-9
CDR3nt: TGCGCCAGCAGCCAAAATGAACAAGGGCAGGGCAATCAGCCCCAGCATTTT; CDR3aa: CASSQNEQGQGNQPQHF; d_gene: .; abundance: .; j_gene: TRBJ1-5; v_gene: TRBV4-1
CDR3nt: TGTGCCAGCAGTTACTCGAGGACCAGTAAGACCCAGTACTTC; CDR3aa: CASSYSRTSKTQYF; d_gene: .; abundance: many; j_gene: TRBJ2-5; v_gene: TRBV6-2/TRBV6-3
CDR3nt: TGTGCCAGCAGCTTAACGGACAGGGATCTTGAAAAACTGTTTTTT; CDR3aa: CASSLTDRDLEKLFF; d_gene: TRBD1; abundance: many; j_gene: TRBJ1-4; v_gene: TRBV7-9
CDR3nt: TGTGCCATCAGTCCGGGACTAGCGGGGGGGATCTACAATGAGCAGTTCTTC; CDR3aa: CAISPGLAGGIYNEQFF; d_gene: TRBD2; abundance: many; j_gene: TRBJ2-1; v_gene: TRBV10-3
CDR3nt: TGTGCCAGCAGCTCGGGCTACGAGCAGTACTTC; CDR3aa: CASSSGYEQYF; d_gene: .; abundance: .; j_gene: TRBJ2-7; v_gene: TRBV5-5
CDR3nt: TGCGCCAGCAGCCCCGGGCAGGGGGCGCGTACCGGGGAGCTGTTTTTT; CDR3aa: CASSPGQGARTGELFF; d_gene: TRBD1; abundance: many; j_gene: TRBJ2-2; v_gene: TRBV4-3
CDR3nt: TGCGCCTCTCTATCCGGGAACACCGGGGAGCTGTTTTTT; CDR3aa: CASLSGNTGELFF; d_gene: .; abundance: .; j_gene: TRBJ2-2; v_gene: TRBV5-1